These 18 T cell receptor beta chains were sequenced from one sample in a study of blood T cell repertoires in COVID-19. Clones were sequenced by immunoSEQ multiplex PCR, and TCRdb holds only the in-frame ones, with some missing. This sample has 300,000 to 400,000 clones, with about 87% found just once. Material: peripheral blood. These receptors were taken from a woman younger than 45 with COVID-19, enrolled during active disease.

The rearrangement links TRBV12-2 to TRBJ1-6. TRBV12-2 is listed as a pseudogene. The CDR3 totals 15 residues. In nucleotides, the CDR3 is TGTGCAAGTCGCTTAGTCTCGGTTTATAATTCACCCCTCCACTTT. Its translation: CASRLVSVYNSPLHF.

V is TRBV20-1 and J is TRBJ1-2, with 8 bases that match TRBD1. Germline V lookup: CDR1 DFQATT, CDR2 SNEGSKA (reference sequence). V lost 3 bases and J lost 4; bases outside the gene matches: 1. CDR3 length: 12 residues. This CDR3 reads CSASDRGYGYTF. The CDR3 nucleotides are TGCAGTGCTAGTGACAGGGGCTATGGCTACACCTTC.

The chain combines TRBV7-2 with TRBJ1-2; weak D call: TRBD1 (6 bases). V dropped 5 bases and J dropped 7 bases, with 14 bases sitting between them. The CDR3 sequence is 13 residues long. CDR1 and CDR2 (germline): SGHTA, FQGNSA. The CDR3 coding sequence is TGTGCCAGCAGCGTTAGGGGGGGAATTGGCTACACCTTC. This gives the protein CASSVRGGIGYTF.

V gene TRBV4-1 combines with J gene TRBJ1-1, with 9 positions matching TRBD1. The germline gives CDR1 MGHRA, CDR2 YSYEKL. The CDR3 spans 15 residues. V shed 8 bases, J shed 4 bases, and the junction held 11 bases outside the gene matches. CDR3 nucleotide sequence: TGCGCCAGCGAGCGGAGGCGACAGGGGGTCACTGAAGCTTTCTTT. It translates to CASERRRQGVTEAFF.

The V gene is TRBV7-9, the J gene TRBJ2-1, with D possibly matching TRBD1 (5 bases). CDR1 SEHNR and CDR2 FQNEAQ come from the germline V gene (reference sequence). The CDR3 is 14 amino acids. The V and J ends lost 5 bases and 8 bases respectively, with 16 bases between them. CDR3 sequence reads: CASSRTMEGDEQFF. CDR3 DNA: TGTGCCAGCAGCCGTACCATGGAAGGGGATGAGCAGTTCTTC.

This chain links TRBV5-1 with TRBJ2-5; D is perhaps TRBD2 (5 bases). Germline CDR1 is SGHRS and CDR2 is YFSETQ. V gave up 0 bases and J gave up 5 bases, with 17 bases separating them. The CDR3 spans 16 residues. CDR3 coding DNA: TGCGCCAGCAGCTTGGATGGGCTGGAAGGCGGGGAGACCCAGTACTTC. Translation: CASSLDGLEGGETQYF.

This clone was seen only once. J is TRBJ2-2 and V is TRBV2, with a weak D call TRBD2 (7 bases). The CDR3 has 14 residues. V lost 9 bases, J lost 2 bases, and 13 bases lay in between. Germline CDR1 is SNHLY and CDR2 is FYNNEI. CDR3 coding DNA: TGTGCCAGTCGACGGGGGGCCAACACCGGGGAGCTGTTTTTT. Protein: CASRRGANTGELFF.

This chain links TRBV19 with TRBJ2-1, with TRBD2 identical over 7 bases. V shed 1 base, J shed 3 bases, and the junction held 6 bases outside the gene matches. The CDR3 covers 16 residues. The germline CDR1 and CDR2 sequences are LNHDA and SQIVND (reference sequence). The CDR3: CASSIVGLADYNEQFF. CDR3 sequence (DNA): TGTGCCAGTAGTATAGTCGGCCTAGCGGACTACAATGAGCAGTTCTTC.

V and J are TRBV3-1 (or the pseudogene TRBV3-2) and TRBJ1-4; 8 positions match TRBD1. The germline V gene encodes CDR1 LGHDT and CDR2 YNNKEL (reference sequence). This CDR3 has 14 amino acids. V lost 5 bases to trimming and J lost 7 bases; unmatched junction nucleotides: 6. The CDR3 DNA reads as TGTGCCAGCAGCAATACAGGGGGGCGTGAAAAACTGTTTTTT. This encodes CASSNTGGREKLFF.

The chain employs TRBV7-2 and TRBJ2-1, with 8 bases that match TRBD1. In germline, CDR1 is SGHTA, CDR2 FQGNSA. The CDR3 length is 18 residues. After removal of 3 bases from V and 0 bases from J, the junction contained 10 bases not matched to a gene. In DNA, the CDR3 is TGTGCCAGCAGCTTTATGGCAGGGGGCTTTGGCTCCTACAATGAGCAGTTCTTC. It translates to CASSFMAGGFGSYNEQFF.

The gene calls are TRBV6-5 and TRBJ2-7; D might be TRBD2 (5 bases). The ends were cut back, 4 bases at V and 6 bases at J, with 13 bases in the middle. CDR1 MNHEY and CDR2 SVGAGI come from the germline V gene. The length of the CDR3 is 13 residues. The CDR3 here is CASSSTSTGEQYF. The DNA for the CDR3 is TGTGCCAGCAGTTCAACTAGTACCGGCGAGCAGTACTTC.

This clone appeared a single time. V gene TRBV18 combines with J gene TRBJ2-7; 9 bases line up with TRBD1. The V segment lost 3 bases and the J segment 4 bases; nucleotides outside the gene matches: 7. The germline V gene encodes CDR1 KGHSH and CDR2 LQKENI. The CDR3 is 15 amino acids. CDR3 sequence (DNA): TGTGCCAGCTCACCTCCGGGACAGGGTGGTTACGAGCAGTACTTC. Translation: CASSPPGQGGYEQYF. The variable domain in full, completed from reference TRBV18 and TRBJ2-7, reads NAGVMQNPRHLVRRRGQEARLRCSPMKGHSHVYWYRQLPEEGLKFMVYLQKENIIDESGMPKERFSAEFPKEGPSILRIQQVVRGDSAAYFCASSPPGQGGYEQYFGPGTRLTVT.

CDR3 protein: CASSRHDRGGPLHF. In DNA, the CDR3 is TGTGCCAGCAGCCGACATGACAGGGGAGGTCCCCTCCACTTT. V gene TRBV3-1 (or the pseudogene TRBV3-2) combines with J gene TRBJ1-6, with 8 bases lining up with TRBD1. The germline gives CDR1 LGHDT, CDR2 YNNKEL (reference sequence). This CDR3 is built from 14 residues. V lost 4 bases and J lost 13; bases outside the gene matches: 9.

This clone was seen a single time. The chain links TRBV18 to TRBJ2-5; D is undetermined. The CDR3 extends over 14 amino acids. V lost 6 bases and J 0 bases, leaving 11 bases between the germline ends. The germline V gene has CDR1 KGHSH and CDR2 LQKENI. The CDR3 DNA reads TGTGCCAGCTCGCCCAACAGAGACCAAGAGACCCAGTACTTC. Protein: CASSPNRDQETQYF.

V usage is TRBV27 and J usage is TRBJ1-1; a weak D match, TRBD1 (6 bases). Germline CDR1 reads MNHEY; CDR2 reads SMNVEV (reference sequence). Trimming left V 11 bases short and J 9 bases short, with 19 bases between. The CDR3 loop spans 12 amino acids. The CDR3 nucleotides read TGTGCCGCCCGAGGTAGTGGACAGAAAGCTTTCTTT. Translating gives CAARGSGQKAFF.

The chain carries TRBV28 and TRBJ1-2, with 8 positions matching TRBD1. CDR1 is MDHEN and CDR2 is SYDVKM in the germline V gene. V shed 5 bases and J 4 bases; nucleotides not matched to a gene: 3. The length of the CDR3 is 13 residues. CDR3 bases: TGTGCCAGCAGTACCGGACAGGGCTATGGCTACACCTTC. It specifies CASSTGQGYGYTF.

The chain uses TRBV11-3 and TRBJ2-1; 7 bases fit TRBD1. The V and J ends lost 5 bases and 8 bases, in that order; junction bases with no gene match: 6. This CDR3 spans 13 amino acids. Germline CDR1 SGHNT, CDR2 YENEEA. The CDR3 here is CASSLEQGYEQFF. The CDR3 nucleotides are TGTGCCAGCAGCCTCGAACAGGGGTATGAGCAGTTCTTC.

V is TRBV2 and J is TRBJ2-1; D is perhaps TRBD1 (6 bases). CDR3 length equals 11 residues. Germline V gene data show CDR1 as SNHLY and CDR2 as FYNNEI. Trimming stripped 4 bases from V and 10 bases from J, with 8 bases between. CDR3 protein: CASSAGTEQFF. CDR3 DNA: TGTGCCAGCAGTGCCGGGACAGAGCAGTTCTTC.